A selection of T cell receptor beta chains follows, all from one sample in a study of shared clonotypes between healthy human individuals. Assay: immunoSEQ multiplex PCR; the TCRdb copy retains only in-frame clones and omits some. The sample contains just over 2,000,000 clones, approximately 95% of which appear only once. The source material was naive CD4+ T cells sorted from blood. The receptors derive from a man between 18 and 29 years old in good health. Both conserved end residues are part of each CDR3. The D gene is left open where the match is weak. Part of the rows lack a size; the others show once, few, many or a class for expanded clones.

d_gene	j_gene	v_gene	abundance	CDR3nt	CDR3aa
TRBD2	TRBJ2-3	TRBV7-9	-	TGTGCCAGCAGCTCCACTAGCGGGGGGGCCCATGAGCAGTATTTT	CASSSTSGGAHEQYF
TRBD1	TRBJ2-2	TRBV6-1	once	TGTGCCAGCAGTGAACCGACAGGGGGTAACACCGGGGAGCTGTTTTTT	CASSEPTGGNTGELFF
TRBD2	TRBJ2-1	TRBV13	-	TGTGCCAGCAGAGGGAGGGGACTAGCTTTTGAGCAGTTCTTC	CASRGRGLAFEQFF
-	TRBJ1-5	TRBV6-5	few	TGTGCCAGCAGTTATGACAGCAATCAGCCCCAGCATTTT	CASSYDSNQPQHF
TRBD2	TRBJ2-1	TRBV4-1	-	TGCGCCAGCAGCCAAGTGGGACTAGCGGGAGGGAATAGTCTGTTCTTC	CASSQVGLAGGNSLFF
-	TRBJ1-1	TRBV5-1	-	TGCGCCAGCAGCTTGGCCCAGGGAACGACCACTGAAGCTTTCTTT	CASSLAQGTTTEAFF
-	TRBJ1-4	TRBV2	-	TGTGCCAGCTGCAGGGATCGGGCTAATGAAAAACTGTTTTTT	CASCRDRANEKLFF
-	TRBJ1-1	TRBV19	-	TGTGCCAGTACGGTCAGTCCGGGATCGACTGAAGCTTTCTTT	CASTVSPGSTEAFF
-	TRBJ2-4	TRBV28	-	TGTGCCAGCAGTACCGCCGGGAAAGCCAAAAACATTCAGTACTTC	CASSTAGKAKNIQYF
-	TRBJ1-2	TRBV7-9	-	TGTGCCAGCAGCTCTAATGTATTGGGCTATGGCTACACCTTC	CASSSNVLGYGYTF